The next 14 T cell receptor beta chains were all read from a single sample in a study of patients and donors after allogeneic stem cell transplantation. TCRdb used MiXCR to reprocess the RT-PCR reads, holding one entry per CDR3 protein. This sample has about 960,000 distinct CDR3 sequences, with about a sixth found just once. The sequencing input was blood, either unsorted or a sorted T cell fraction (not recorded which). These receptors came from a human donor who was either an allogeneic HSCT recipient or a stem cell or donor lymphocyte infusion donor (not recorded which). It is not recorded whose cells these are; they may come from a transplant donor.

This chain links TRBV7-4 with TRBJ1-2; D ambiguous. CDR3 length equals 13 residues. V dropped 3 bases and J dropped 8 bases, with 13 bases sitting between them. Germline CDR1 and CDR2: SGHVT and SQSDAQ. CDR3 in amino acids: CASSFGSMRGYTF. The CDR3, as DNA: TGTGCCAGCAGCTTCGGTAGTATGCGGGGCTACACCTTC.

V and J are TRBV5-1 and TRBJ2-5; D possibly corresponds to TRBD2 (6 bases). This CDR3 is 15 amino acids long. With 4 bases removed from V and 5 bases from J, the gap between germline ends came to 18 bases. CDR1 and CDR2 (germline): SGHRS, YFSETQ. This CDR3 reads CASSKTRPGGETQYF. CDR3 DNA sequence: TGCGCCAGCAGCAAGACACGACCTGGAGGGGAGACCCAGTACTTC.

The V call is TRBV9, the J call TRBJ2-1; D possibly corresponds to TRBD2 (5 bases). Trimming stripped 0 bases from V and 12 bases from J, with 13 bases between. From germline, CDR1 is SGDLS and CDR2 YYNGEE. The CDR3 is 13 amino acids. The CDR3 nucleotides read TGTGCCAGCAGCGTAGCCCCAGCGGAGGCGCAGTTCTTC. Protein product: CASSVAPAEAQFF. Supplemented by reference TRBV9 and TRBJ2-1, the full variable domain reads DSGVTQTPKHLITATGQRVTLRCSPRSGDLSVYWYQQSLDQGLQFLIQYYNGEERAKGNILERFSAQQFPDLHSELNLSSLELGDSALYFCASSVAPAEAQFFGPGTRLTVL.

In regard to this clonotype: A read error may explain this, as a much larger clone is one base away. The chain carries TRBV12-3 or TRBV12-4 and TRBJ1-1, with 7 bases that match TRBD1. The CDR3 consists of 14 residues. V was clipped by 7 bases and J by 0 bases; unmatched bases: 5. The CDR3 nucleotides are TGTGCCAGCAACCCGGACAGGATGAACACTGAAGCTTTCTTT. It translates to CASNPDRMNTEAFF.

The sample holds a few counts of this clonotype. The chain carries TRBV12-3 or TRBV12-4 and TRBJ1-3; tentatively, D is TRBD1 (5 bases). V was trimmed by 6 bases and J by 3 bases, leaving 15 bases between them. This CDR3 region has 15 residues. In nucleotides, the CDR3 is TGTGCCAGCAGGAAAACCGGGACCGATGGAAACACCATATATTTT. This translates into CASRKTGTDGNTIYF.

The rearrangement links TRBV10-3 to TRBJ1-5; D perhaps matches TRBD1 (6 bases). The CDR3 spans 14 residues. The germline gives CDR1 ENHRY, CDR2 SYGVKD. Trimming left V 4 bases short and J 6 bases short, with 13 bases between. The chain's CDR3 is CAISGSGGVQPQHF. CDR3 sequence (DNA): TGTGCCATCAGTGGGTCTGGGGGCGTTCAGCCCCAGCATTTT.

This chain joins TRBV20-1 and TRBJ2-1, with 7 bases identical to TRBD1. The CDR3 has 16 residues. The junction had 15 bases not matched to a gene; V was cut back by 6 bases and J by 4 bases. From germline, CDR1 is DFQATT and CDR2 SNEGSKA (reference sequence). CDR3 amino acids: CSAPRRQGTGYNEQFF. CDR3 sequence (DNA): TGCAGTGCGCCCAGAAGACAGGGCACGGGTTACAATGAGCAGTTCTTC.

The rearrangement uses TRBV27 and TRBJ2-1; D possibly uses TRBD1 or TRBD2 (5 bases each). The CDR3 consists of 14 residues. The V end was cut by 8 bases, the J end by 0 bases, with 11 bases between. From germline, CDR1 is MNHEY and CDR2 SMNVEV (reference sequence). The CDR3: CASSSGASYNEQFF. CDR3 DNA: TGTGCCAGCTCGTCCGGGGCCTCCTACAATGAGCAGTTCTTC.

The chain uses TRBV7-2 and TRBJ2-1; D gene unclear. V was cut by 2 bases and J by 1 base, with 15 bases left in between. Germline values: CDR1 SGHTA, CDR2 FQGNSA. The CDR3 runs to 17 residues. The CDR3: CASSLPSRKRSYNEQFF. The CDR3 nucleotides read TGTGCCAGCAGCTTACCCTCCCGAAAACGATCCTACAATGAGCAGTTCTTC. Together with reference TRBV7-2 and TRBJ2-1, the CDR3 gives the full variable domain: GAGVSQSPSNKVTEKGKDVELRCDPISGHTALYWYRQSLGQGLEFLIYFQGNSAPDKSGLPSDRFSAERTGGSVSTLTIQRTQQEDSAVYLCASSLPSRKRSYNEQFFGPGTRLTVL.

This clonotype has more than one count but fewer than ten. The CDR3 reads CASSYSWRVGKGMNTEAFF. The CDR3, as DNA: TGTGCCAGCAGTTACTCTTGGCGGGTGGGGAAGGGAATGAACACTGAAGCTTTCTTT. The rearrangement uses TRBV6-5 and TRBJ1-1; D gene unclear. V was clipped by 0 bases and J by 0 bases, with 20 bases between them. This CDR3 is 19 amino acids long. Germline V CDR1 and CDR2: MNHEY, SVGAGI.

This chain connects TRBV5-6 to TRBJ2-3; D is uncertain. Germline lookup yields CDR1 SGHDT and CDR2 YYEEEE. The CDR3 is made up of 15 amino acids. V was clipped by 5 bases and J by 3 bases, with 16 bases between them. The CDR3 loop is CASRENNVGTDTQYF. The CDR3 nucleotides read TGTGCCAGCAGGGAGAACAACGTGGGGACAGATACGCAGTATTTT.

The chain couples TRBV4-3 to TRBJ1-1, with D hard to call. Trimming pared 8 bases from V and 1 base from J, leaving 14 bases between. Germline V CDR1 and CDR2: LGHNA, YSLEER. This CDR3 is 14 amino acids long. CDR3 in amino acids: CASDRRTSNTEAFF. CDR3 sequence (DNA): TGCGCCAGCGATAGACGGACTTCGAACACTGAAGCTTTCTTT.

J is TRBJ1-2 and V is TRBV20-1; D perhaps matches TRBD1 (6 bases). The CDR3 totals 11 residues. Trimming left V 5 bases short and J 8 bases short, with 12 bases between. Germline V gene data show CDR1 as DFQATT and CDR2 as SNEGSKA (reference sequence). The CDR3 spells CSAPRGGGYTF. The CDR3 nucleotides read TGCAGTGCTCCCAGGGGCGGCGGCTACACCTTC.

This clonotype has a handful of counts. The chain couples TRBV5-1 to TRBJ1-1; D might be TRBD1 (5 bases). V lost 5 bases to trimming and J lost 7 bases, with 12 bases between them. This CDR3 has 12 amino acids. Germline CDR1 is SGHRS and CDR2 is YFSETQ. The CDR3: CASRGSGDEAFF. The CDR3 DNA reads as TGCGCCAGCAGGGGGTCGGGGGATGAAGCTTTCTTT.